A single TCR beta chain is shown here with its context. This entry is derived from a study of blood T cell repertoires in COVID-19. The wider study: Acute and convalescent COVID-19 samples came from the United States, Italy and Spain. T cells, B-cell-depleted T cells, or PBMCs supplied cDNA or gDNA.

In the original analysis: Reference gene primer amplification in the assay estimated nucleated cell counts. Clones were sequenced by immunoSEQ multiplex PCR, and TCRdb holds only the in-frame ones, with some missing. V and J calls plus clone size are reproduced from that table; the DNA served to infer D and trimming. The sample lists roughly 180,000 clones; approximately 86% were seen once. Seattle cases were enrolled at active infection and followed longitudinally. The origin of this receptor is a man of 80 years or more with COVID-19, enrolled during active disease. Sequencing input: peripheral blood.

As DNA, the CDR3 is TGCAGCGTTAGCGGGGTTAACTCCTACGAGCAGTACTTC. Amino acids: CSVSGVNSYEQYF. The chain links TRBV29-1 to TRBJ2-7; 7 nucleotides line up with TRBD2. Germline CDR1 is SQVTM and CDR2 is ANQGSEA. The CDR3 consists of 13 residues. With V trimmed by 5 bases and J by 0 bases, 4 bases remained unmatched.